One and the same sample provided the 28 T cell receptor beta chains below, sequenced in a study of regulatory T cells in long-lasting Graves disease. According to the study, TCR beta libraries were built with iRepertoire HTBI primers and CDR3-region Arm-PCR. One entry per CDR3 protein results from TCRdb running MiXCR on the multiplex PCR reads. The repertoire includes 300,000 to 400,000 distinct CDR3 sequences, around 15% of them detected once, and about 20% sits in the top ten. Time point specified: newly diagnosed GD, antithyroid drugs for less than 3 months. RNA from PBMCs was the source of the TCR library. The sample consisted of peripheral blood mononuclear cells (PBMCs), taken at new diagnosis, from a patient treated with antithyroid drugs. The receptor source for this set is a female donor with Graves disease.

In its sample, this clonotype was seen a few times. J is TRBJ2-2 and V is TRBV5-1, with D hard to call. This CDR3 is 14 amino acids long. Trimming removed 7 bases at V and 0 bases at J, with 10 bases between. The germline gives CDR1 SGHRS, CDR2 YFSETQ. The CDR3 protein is CASVETANTGELFF. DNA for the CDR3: TGCGCCAGCGTCGAGACCGCGAACACCGGGGAGCTGTTTTTT.

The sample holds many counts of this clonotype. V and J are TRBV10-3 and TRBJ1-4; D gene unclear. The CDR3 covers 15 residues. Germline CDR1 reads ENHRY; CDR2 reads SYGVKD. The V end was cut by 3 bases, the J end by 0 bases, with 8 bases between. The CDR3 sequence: CAISDEKATNEKLFF. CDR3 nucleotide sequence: TGTGCCATCAGTGACGAAAAGGCAACTAATGAAAAACTGTTTTTT.

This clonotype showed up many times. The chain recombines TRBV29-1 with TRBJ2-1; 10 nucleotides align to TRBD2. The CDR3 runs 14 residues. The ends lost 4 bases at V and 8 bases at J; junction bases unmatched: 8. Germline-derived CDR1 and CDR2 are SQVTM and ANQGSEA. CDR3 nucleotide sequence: TGCAGCGTTGTCAAACTAGCGGGAAGGGATGAGCAGTTCTTC. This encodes CSVVKLAGRDEQFF.

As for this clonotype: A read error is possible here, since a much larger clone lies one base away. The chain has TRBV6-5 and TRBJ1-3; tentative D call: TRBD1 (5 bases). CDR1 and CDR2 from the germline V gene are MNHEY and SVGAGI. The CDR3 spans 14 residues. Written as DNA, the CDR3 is TGTGCCGGCAGTTTATACCCTCGGGGGAACACCATATATTTT. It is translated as CAGSLYPRGNTIYF.

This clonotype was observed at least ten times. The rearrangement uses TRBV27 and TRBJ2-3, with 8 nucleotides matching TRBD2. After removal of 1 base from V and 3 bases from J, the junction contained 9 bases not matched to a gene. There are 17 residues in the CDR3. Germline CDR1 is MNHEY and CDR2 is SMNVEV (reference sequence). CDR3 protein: CASSLYPLGGRTDTQYF. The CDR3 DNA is TGTGCCAGCAGTTTATATCCTCTGGGCGGGAGGACAGATACGCAGTATTTT.

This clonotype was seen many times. The CDR3 DNA reads TGTGCCAGCAGCGACCGGGACCGAGCCTACGAGCAGTACTTC. This sequence encodes CASSDRDRAYEQYF. The chain employs TRBV9 and TRBJ2-7, with D possibly being TRBD1 or TRBD2 (5 bases each). Germline V lookup: CDR1 SGDLS, CDR2 YYNGEE. Between the trimmed V and J ends, which lost 3 bases and 2 bases, there was a span of 12 bases. The CDR3 has 14 amino acids. Looking up the rest from reference TRBV9 and TRBJ2-7 gives the full variable domain: DSGVTQTPKHLITATGQRVTLRCSPRSGDLSVYWYQQSLDQGLQFLIQYYNGEERAKGNILERFSAQQFPDLHSELNLSSLELGDSALYFCASSDRDRAYEQYFGPGTRLTVT.

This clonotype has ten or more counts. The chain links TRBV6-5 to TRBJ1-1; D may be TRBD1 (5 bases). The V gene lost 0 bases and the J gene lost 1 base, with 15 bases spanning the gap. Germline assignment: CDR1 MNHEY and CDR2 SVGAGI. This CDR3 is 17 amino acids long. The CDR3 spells CASSYSLQGRGNTEAFF. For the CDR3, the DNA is TGTGCCAGCAGTTACTCTTTGCAGGGTAGAGGGAACACTGAAGCTTTCTTT.

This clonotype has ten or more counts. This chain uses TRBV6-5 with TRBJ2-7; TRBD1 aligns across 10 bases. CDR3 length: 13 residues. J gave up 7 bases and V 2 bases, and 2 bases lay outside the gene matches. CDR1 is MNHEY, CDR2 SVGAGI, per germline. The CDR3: CASSYGTGDEQYF. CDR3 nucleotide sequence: TGTGCCAGCAGTTACGGGACAGGGGATGAGCAGTACTTC.

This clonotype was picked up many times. CDR3: CASGLGGRRLDEQYF. As DNA, the CDR3 is TGTGCTAGTGGTTTAGGAGGCCGTCGGCTCGACGAGCAGTACTTC. The genes are TRBV12-5 and TRBJ2-7, with D possibly matching TRBD2 (5 bases). V gave up 3 bases and J gave up 5 bases, with 17 bases separating them. This CDR3 spans 15 amino acids. Germline V gene lookup returns CDR1 LGHNT and CDR2 FRNRAP.

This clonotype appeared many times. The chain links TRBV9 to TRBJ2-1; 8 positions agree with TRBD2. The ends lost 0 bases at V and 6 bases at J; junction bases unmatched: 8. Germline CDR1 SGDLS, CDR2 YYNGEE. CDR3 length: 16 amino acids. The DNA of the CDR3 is TGTGCCAGCAGCGTAGGCGGCGGGAGGACTGGCAATGAGCAGTTCTTC. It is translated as CASSVGGGRTGNEQFF.

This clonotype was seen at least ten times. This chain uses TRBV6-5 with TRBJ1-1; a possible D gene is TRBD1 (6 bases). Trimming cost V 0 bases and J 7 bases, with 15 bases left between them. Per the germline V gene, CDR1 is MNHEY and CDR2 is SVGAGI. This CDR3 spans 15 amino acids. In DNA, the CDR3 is TGTGCCAGCAGTTACTCTTCGGGGGGCCCATTTGAAGCTTTCTTT. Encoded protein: CASSYSSGGPFEAFF.

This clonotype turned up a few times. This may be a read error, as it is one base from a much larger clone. The CDR3 DNA is TGTGCCAGCAGTCGCCGGGACAGGGGCGATGAGCAGTTCTTC. Amino acid sequence: CASSRRDRGDEQFF. The gene calls are TRBV7-8 and TRBJ2-1, with 10 positions matching TRBD1. Germline V gives CDR1 SGHVS, CDR2 FQNEAQ. Losses at the gene ends were 6 bases for V and 8 bases for J; bases not matched to a gene: 7. There are 14 residues in the CDR3.

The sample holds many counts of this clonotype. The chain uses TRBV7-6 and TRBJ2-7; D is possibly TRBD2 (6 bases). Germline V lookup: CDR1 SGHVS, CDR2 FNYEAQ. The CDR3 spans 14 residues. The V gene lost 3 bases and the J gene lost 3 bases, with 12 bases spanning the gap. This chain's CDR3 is CASSFAGSHYEQYF. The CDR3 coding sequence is TGTGCCAGCAGCTTTGCGGGGAGTCACTACGAGCAGTACTTC.

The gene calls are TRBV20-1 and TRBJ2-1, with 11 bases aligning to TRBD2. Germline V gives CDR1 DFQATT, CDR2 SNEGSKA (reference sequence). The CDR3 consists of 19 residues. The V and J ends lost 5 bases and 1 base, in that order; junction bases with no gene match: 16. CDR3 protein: CSASRLAGFSSGSYNEQFF. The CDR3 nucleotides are TGCAGTGCTTCACGACTAGCGGGATTTTCATCGGGGTCCTACAATGAGCAGTTCTTC.

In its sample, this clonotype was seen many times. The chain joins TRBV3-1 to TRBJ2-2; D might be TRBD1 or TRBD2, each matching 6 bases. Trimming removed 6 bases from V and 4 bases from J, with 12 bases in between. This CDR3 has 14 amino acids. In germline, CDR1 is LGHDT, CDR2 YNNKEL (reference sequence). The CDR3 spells CASRNREVTGELFF. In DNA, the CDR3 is TGTGCCAGCAGAAACAGGGAGGTCACCGGGGAGCTGTTTTTT.

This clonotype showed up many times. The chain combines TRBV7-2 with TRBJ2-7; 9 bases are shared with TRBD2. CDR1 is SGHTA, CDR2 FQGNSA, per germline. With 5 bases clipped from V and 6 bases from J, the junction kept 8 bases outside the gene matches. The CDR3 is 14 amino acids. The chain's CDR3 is CASSRSRLAAEQYF. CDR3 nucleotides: TGTGCCAGCAGCCGCTCTCGACTAGCGGCCGAGCAGTACTTC.

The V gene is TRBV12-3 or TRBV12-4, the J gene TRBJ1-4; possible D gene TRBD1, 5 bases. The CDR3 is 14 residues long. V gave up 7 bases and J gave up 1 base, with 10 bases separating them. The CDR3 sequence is CASNPGRTNEKLFF. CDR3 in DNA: TGTGCCAGCAATCCAGGGAGAACTAATGAAAAACTGTTTTTT.

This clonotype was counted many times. The CDR3 loop reads CASETGTGVAGELFF. Here the CDR3 DNA reads TGTGCCAGTGAGACCGGGACAGGGGTGGCCGGGGAGCTGTTTTTT. V usage is TRBV28 and J usage is TRBJ2-2; 10 bases are a match to TRBD1. Germline trimming cut 9 bases from V and 6 bases from J; bases unmatched to any gene: 10. Germline V gives CDR1 MDHEN, CDR2 SYDVKM. The CDR3 loop spans 15 amino acids.

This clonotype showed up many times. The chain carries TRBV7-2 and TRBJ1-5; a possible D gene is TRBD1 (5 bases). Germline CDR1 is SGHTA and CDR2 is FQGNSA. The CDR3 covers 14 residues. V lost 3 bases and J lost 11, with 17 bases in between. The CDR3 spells CASSLGDGLRAQHF. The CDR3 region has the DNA TGTGCCAGCAGCTTGGGGGACGGTTTAAGGGCCCAGCATTTT. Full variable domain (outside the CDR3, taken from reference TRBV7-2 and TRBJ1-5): GAGVSQSPSNKVTEKGKDVELRCDPISGHTALYWYRQSLGQGLEFLIYFQGNSAPDKSGLPSDRFSAERTGGSVSTLTIQRTQQEDSAVYLCASSLGDGLRAQHFGDGTRLSIL.

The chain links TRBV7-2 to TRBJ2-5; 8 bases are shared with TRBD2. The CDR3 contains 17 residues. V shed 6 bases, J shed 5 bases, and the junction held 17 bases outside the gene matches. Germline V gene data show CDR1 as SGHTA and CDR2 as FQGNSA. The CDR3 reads CASSRRWREVGSETQYF. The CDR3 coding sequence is TGTGCCAGCAGTAGACGCTGGCGGGAGGTAGGATCGGAGACCCAGTACTTC.

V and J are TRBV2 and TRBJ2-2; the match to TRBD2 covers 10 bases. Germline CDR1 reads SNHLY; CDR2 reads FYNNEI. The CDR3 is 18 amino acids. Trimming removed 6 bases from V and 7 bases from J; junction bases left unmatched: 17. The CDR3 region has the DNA TGTGCCAGCAGCCAAGTTCGAGCGGGAGGGCCTCGGGTCGGGGAGCTGTTTTTT. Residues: CASSQVRAGGPRVGELFF.

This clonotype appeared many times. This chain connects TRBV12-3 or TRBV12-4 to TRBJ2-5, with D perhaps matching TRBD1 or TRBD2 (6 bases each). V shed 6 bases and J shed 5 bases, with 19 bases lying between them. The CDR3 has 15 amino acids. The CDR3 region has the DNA TGTGCCAGCAGCCCTGTTTGGGGGGCCGGGGAGACCCAGTACTTC. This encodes CASSPVWGAGETQYF.

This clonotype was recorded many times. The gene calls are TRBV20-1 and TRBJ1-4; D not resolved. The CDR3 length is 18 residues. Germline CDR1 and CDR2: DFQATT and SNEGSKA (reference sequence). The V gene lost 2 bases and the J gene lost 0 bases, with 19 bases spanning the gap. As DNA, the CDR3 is TGCAGTGCTAGAACCGACACAAAAACAGCTGCAACTAATGAAAAACTGTTTTTT. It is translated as CSARTDTKTAATNEKLFF.

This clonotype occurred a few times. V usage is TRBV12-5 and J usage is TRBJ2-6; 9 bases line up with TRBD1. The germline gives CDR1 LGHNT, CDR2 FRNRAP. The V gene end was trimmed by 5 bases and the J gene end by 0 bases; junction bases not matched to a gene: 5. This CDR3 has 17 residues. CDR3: CASGRDREDSGANVLTF. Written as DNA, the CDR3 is TGTGCTAGTGGTCGGGACAGGGAAGACTCTGGGGCCAACGTCCTGACTTTC.

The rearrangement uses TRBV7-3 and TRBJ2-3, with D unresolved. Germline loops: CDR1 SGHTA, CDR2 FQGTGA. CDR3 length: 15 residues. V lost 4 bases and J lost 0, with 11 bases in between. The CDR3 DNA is TGTGCCAGCAGCTCCGACTTCTCTAGCACAGATACGCAGTATTTT. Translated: CASSSDFSSTDTQYF.

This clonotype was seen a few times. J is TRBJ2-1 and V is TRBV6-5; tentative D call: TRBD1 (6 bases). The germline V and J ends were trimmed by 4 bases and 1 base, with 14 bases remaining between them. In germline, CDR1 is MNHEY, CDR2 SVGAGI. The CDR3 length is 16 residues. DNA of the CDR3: TGTGCCAGCAGTTTAACAGGGTTTTCGTCCTACAATGAGCAGTTCTTC. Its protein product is CASSLTGFSSYNEQFF.

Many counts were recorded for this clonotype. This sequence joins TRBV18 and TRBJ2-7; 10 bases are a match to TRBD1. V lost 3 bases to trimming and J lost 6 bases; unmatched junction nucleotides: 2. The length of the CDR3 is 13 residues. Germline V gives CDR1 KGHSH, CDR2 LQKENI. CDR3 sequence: CASSPRDRGEQYF. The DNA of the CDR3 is TGTGCCAGCTCACCCCGGGACAGGGGCGAGCAGTACTTC.

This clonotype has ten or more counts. The CDR3: CASSPFGTSAIYEQYF. Written as DNA, the CDR3 is TGTGCCAGCAGCCCCTTTGGGACTAGCGCGATTTACGAGCAGTACTTC. This chain joins TRBV3-1 and TRBJ2-7; the match to TRBD2 covers 10 bases. Germline CDR1 is LGHDT and CDR2 is YNNKEL (reference sequence). V gave up 4 bases and J gave up 4 bases; unmatched junction bases: 10. This CDR3 comprises 16 residues.